This entry is about one TCR beta chain. Its antigen is still unknown. No much larger clonotype is one base removed from it; base qualities were not supplied. The data belong to a study of PD-1 blockade in classical Hodgkin lymphoma (dated by TCRdb to about 2020). Looking at the study overall: Nivolumab dosing was 3 mg/kg intravenously every 2 weeks, continuing until either disease progression or unacceptable toxicity. A peripheral blood immune signature of response to PD-1 blockade in classical Hodgkin lymphoma was defined using TCR beta sequencing and CyTOF. Summary of the overall study and its limitations: Newly diagnosed patients were reported to have lower baseline TCR diversity than healthy donors, and relapsed/refractory patients were reported to have lower baseline TCR diversity still. Diversity was lower in patients who began nivolumab less than 1 year after ASCT, so these patients were left out of later analyses to avoid confounding by immune reconstitution. Baseline diversity similar to that of newly diagnosed patients was observed in trial patients achieving complete response, whereas significantly lower diversity was observed in partial responders and progressors. The study covered only a single clinical trial cohort, and the causes of the repertoire differences, possibly disease activity or prior therapy, were still not defined. CD4+ but not CD8+ TCR diversity rose significantly by C4D1 (p=0.0027 vs p=0.16), most apparent in complete responders (p=0.02).

The sample's time point label is to be understood as: cycle 4 day 1 (C4D1), after more than five weeks of nivolumab. Relapse after autologous stem cell transplantation had occurred in all trial patients, and cohorts A, B and C were distinguished by prior brentuximab vedotin exposure. A total of approximately 51 patients with relapsed/refractory classical Hodgkin lymphoma made up the trial cohort, and each patient's best overall response was complete response, partial response or progressive disease. Trial patients were treated with single-agent nivolumab in the multi-cohort phase II CheckMate 205 trial. An independent review committee assessed best overall response by applying the 2007 International Working Group response criteria. Trial PBMCs were obtained immediately prior to nivolumab initiation (C1D1) and on therapy at cycle 2 day 1 and cycle 4 day 1. Peripheral blood was collected in 8 mL Vacutainer Cell Preparation Tubes, from which PBMCs were isolated by centrifugation and then cryopreserved.

Genomic DNA was isolated using the Qiagen DNeasy kit from unsorted PBMCs as well as from negatively selected CD4+ and CD8+ fractions. Using primers that anneal to V and J segments, immunoSEQ multiplex PCR amplified the TCR beta CDR3 regions. Amplification bias was minimized using a synthetic immune receptor repertoire, and residual bias was removed computationally after sequencing. Turning to the authors' computational methods: Repertoire diversity was quantified as the Shannon entropy index using custom Python scripts. Unsorted, CD4+ and CD8+ repertoires were examined separately, except in combined analyses, for which CD4+ and CD8+ sequences were merged in silico. A clone was considered expanded if an increase in frequency of at least 2-fold after treatment relative to C1D1 was found, and a pseudocount of 0.5 was applied to clones undetected at baseline. Clones with 0 or 1 copy at C1D1 were classified as singleton clones, and clones with 2 or more copies were classified as non-singleton clones. By matching protein sequences in sorted samples from the same patient, clones expanded in unsorted samples were annotated as CD4+, CD8+ or unknown. Diversity changes from C1D1 to C4D1 were tested in paired samples using Wilcoxon tests. The immuneACCESS repertoire file appears here via TCRdb, limited to in-frame rearrangements. These files lack a portion of the clones; in checked studies, under half of the deficit traces to unresolved V genes, and the cause of the others is not known. The DNA gave D and trimming, while V, J and clone size come from that table. The sample records around 100,000 clones, 90% of which are singletons. The ten largest clones take up about 2.9% of the sample.

CDR3 length: 12 amino acids, cysteine to phenylalanine. This entry keeps only the CDR3 DNA: 36 bases, framed from base 1. V drops 7 bases and J drops 5 bases, leaving 12 bases in between. Per the germline V gene (reference sequence), SGHKS is the CDR1 and YYEKEE is the CDR2. Sample: peripheral blood mononuclear cells (PBMCs), taken before the fourth cycle of nivolumab. The rearranged chain carries TRBV5-5 and TRBJ1-1; matching of 6 bases hints at TRBD1 as the D gene. This TCR was recovered from a human donor with classical Hodgkin lymphoma. The CDR3 sequence is CASENRDTEAFF. The nucleotides read TGTGCCAGCGAAAACAGGGATACTGAAGCTTTCTTT.